A single sample is the source of the 6 T cell receptor beta chains below, sequenced in a study of cytomegalovirus exposure and HLA in healthy donors. The PCR had 60 Vbeta and 13 Jbeta primers. TCRdb keeps only in-frame clones here, not all; method: immunoSEQ multiplex PCR. The sample contains over 85,000 clones, approximately 79% of which appear only once. Sequences were obtained from PBMCs. These receptor sequences come from a man aged 25-40 years in good health and CMV-seropositive.

The chain joins TRBV7-8 to TRBJ2-2; the D gene is possibly TRBD1 (6 bases). V shed 1 base and J shed 1 base, with 10 bases lying between them. Germline V gene sequence: CDR1 SGHVS, CDR2 FQNEAQ. CDR3 length: 16 residues. The CDR3 here is CASSLEQGRNTGELFF. The CDR3 nucleotides are TGTGCCAGCAGCTTAGAGCAGGGGCGGAACACCGGGGAGCTGTTTTTT. Combining the CDR3 with reference TRBV7-8 and TRBJ2-2 gives the whole variable domain GAGVSQSPRYKVAKRGQDVALRCDPISGHVSLFWYQQALGQGPEFLTYFQNEAQLDKSGLPSDRFFAERPEGSVSTLKIQRTQQEDSAVYLCASSLEQGRNTGELFFGEGSRLTVL.

A word on this clone: The same CDR3 also results from other DNA sequences found in this sample. The V and J genes are TRBV7-9 and TRBJ1-1, with TRBD1 as a possible D gene (5 bases). Germline V lookup: CDR1 SEHNR, CDR2 FQNEAQ (reference sequence). Between the trimmed V and J ends, which lost 5 bases and 4 bases, there was a span of 11 bases. The CDR3 has 13 amino acids. The CDR3 nucleotides read TGTGCCAGCAGCCGATTGGGGGGCACTGAAGCTTTCTTT. Translating it yields CASSRLGGTEAFF.

The rearrangement links TRBV5-1 to TRBJ2-3; D remains unclear. V dropped 3 bases and J dropped 0 bases, with 5 bases sitting between them. Germline loops: CDR1 SGHRS, CDR2 YFSETQ. This CDR3 region has 13 residues. CDR3 sequence reads: CASSSPSTDTQYF. CDR3 coding DNA: TGCGCCAGCAGCTCTCCTAGCACAGATACGCAGTATTTT.

J is TRBJ2-1 and V is TRBV7-8; maybe TRBD2 (6 bases). From germline, CDR1 is SGHVS and CDR2 FQNEAQ. The CDR3 spans 14 residues. V lost 1 base and J lost 4, with 8 bases in between. In DNA form, the CDR3 reads TGTGCCAGCAGCTTAGAGGCGGGGTACAATGAGCAGTTCTTC. Its protein is CASSLEAGYNEQFF.

The CDR3, as DNA: TGTGCCAGCTCACCACGCGAAGGGGATTCACCCCTCCACTTT. Amino acid sequence: CASSPREGDSPLHF. V gene TRBV18 combines with J gene TRBJ1-6; perhaps TRBD1 as D (5 bases). Between the trimmed V and J ends, which lost 1 base and 8 bases, there was a span of 9 bases. CDR1 is KGHSH, CDR2 LQKENI, per germline. This CDR3 spans 14 amino acids.

J is TRBJ2-1 and V is TRBV20-1, with TRBD2 identical over 7 bases. V lost 4 bases and J lost 7; bases outside the gene matches: 1. Germline CDR1 and CDR2: DFQATT and SNEGSKA (reference sequence). CDR3 size: 11 residues. Here the CDR3 reads CSAKRGNEQFF. For the CDR3, the DNA is TGCAGTGCTAAGCGGGGTAATGAGCAGTTCTTC.